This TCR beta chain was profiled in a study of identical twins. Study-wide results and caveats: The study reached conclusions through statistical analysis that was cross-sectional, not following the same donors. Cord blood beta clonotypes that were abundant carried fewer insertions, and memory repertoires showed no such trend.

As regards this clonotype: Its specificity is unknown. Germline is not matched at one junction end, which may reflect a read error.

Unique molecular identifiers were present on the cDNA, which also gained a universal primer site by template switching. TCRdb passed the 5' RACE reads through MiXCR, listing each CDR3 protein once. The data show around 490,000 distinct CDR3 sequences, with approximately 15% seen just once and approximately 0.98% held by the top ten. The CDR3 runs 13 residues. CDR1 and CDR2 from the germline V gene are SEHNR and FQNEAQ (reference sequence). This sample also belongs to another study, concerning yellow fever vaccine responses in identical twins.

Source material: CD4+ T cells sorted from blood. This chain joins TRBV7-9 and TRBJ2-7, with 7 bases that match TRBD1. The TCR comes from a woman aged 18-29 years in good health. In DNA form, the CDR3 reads TGTGCCAGCAGCCAAACGGGACAGCTATCAACCTCGTGG. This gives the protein CASSQTGQLSTSW.